These T cell receptor beta chains were read from a single sample in a study of regulatory T cells in long-lasting Graves disease. One entry per CDR3 protein results from TCRdb running MiXCR on the multiplex PCR reads. The profile shows fewer than 650,000 distinct CDR3 sequences, around 17% of them singletons. This sample also belongs to another study, concerning T cells in Graves' hyperthyroidism and ophthalmopathy.

This specimen consisted of peripheral blood mononuclear cells (PBMCs), obtained at new diagnosis, from a patient treated with antithyroid drugs. The receptors shown here come from a woman aged 25-40 years with Graves disease. CDR3s include the opening cysteine and the closing phenylalanine or tryptophan. A D gene is named only where the DNA matches it firmly. For some rows the clone size is stated as once, few or many, or as a class when expanded; others skip it.

J: TRBJ2-4; V: TRBV28; length: 12; D: .; size: .; CDR3: CASSLEENIQYF; DNA: TGTGCCAGCAGTTTAGAAGAGAACATTCAGTACTTC
J: TRBJ1-1; V: TRBV11-1; length: 13; D: .; size: many; CDR3: CASTLYGNTEAFF; DNA: TGTGCCAGCACTCTCTATGGGAACACTGAAGCTTTCTTT
J: TRBJ2-1; V: TRBV28; length: 18; D: TRBD2; size: .; CDR3: CASSFPTLLADPGNEQFF; DNA: TGTGCCAGCAGTTTCCCCACTCTCCTAGCGGACCCCGGCAATGAGCAGTTCTTC
J: TRBJ2-7; V: TRBV4-2; length: 15; D: TRBD2; size: .; CDR3: CASSPGLAGGPWQYF; DNA: TGTGCCAGCAGCCCTGGACTAGCGGGAGGGCCTTGGCAGTACTTC
J: TRBJ1-1; V: TRBV5-1; length: 15; D: .; size: many; CDR3: CASSTDTGLNTEAFF; DNA: TGCGCCAGCAGCACCGACACGGGGCTGAACACTGAAGCTTTCTTT
J: TRBJ1-1; V: TRBV3-1; length: 14; D: TRBD1; size: many; CDR3: CASSLGTALTEAFF; DNA: TGTGCCAGCAGCCTGGGGACAGCCTTAACTGAAGCTTTCTTT
J: TRBJ1-6; V: TRBV6-2/TRBV6-3; length: 11; D: .; size: .; CDR3: CASRKNSPLHF; DNA: TGTGCCAGCAGAAAGAATTCACCCCTCCACTTT
J: TRBJ2-7; V: TRBV2; length: 17; D: .; size: many; CDR3: CASSEPPPAPLNYEQYF; DNA: TGTGCCAGCAGTGAGCCACCCCCTGCACCGTTAAACTACGAGCAGTACTTC
J: TRBJ1-2; V: TRBV5-5; length: 14; D: .; size: .; CDR3: CASSFGQPNYGYTF; DNA: TGTGCCAGCAGCTTTGGACAGCCTAACTATGGCTACACCTTC
J: TRBJ2-1; V: TRBV28; length: 17; D: .; size: .; CDR3: CASGGRKAEISYNEQFF; DNA: TGTGCCAGCGGCGGGCGGAAAGCGGAAATTTCCTACAATGAGCAGTTCTTC
J: TRBJ2-3; V: TRBV5-1; length: 21; D: TRBD2; size: .; CDR3: CASSLLGGLAGAIGASDTQYF; DNA: TGCGCCAGCAGCTTGCTTGGGGGTCTAGCGGGAGCCATTGGCGCCTCCGATACGCAGTATTTT
J: TRBJ2-7; V: TRBV14; length: 17; D: TRBD2; size: .; CDR3: CASSHQRGLAGENEQYF; DNA: TGTGCCAGCAGCCATCAAAGGGGTCTAGCGGGAGAAAACGAGCAGTACTTC
J: TRBJ2-4; V: TRBV27; length: 13; D: .; size: few; CDR3: CASRLSPRREQYF; DNA: TGTGCCAGCAGGTTGTCCCCCCGGCGGGAACAGTACTTC
J: TRBJ1-2; V: TRBV28; length: 15; D: TRBD1; size: many; CDR3: CASSLDRGYDYGYTF; DNA: TGTGCCAGCAGTTTAGACAGGGGGTATGACTATGGCTACACCTTC
J: TRBJ1-6; V: TRBV5-6; length: 17; D: .; size: .; CDR3: CASSPTFQGQYNSPLHF; DNA: TGTGCCAGCAGCCCGACCTTCCAAGGCCAGTATAATTCACCCCTCCACTTT
J: TRBJ2-7; V: TRBV28; length: 15; D: TRBD1; size: many; CDR3: CASRTGTGNSYEQYF; DNA: TGTGCCAGCAGAACCGGGACAGGGAACTCCTACGAGCAGTACTTC
J: TRBJ2-7; V: TRBV6-1; length: 14; D: .; size: many; CDR3: CARTLPDTTYEQYF; DNA: TGTGCCAGAACTTTGCCGGACACCACCTACGAGCAGTACTTC
J: TRBJ2-5; V: TRBV11-2; length: 15; D: .; size: many; CDR3: CASSPGVGGLETQYF; DNA: TGTGCCAGCAGCCCCGGGGTCGGGGGGCTAGAGACCCAGTACTTC
J: TRBJ2-1; V: TRBV27; length: 13; D: TRBD2; size: .; CDR3: CASSEREWNEQFF; DNA: TGTGCCAGCAGTGAGCGGGAGTGGAATGAGCAGTTCTTC
J: TRBJ2-5; V: TRBV7-9; length: 14; D: .; size: .; CDR3: CASSSTVSWETQYF; DNA: TGTGCCAGCAGCTCTACCGTGAGCTGGGAGACCCAGTACTTC
J: TRBJ1-1; V: TRBV19; length: 16; D: TRBD1; size: .; CDR3: CASSIVTGVSNTEAFF; DNA: TGTGCCAGTAGTATTGTTACAGGGGTTTCGAACACTGAAGCTTTCTTT
J: TRBJ1-6; V: TRBV5-1; length: 15; D: .; size: .; CDR3: CASSRDPGGNSPLHF; DNA: TGCGCCAGCTCCCGGGACCCTGGGGGGAATTCACCCCTCCACTTT
J: TRBJ2-7; V: TRBV19; length: 16; D: TRBD1; size: .; CDR3: CASSTTGGTSIYEQYF; DNA: TGTGCCAGTAGTACCACAGGGGGCACGTCGATTTACGAGCAGTACTTC
J: TRBJ2-2; V: TRBV20-1; length: 14; D: TRBD2; size: few; CDR3: CSALSGTNTGELFF; DNA: TGCAGTGCTCTTAGCGGGACCAACACCGGGGAGCTGTTTTTT
J: TRBJ2-5; V: TRBV5-5; length: 12; D: .; size: few; CDR3: CASRPREETQYF; DNA: TGTGCCAGCAGGCCTAGGGAAGAGACCCAGTACTTC
J: TRBJ1-2; V: TRBV19; length: 14; D: .; size: few; CDR3: CASWEEGPGDGYTF; DNA: TGTGCCAGTTGGGAGGAGGGCCCTGGGGATGGCTACACCTTC
J: TRBJ1-1; V: TRBV28; length: 15; D: TRBD1; size: few; CDR3: CASSGLWDRNTEAFF; DNA: TGTGCCAGCAGTGGATTGTGGGACAGGAACACTGAAGCTTTCTTT
J: TRBJ1-3; V: TRBV27; length: 13; D: .; size: few; CDR3: CAKQAAGGNTIYF; DNA: TGTGCCAAACAGGCGGCGGGTGGAAACACCATATATTTT
J: TRBJ2-5; V: TRBV15; length: 15; D: .; size: once; CDR3: CATSRQGQIQETQYF; DNA: TGTGCCACCAGCAGACAAGGACAGATCCAAGAGACCCAGTACTTC
J: TRBJ1-1; V: TRBV28; length: 13; D: .; size: many; CDR3: CASSPDRISEAFF; DNA: TGTGCCAGCAGCCCCGACAGGATCTCTGAAGCTTTCTTT
J: TRBJ1-1; V: TRBV12-3/TRBV12-4; length: 11; D: .; size: many; CDR3: CASTLETEAFF; DNA: TGTGCCAGCACCCTAGAGACTGAAGCTTTCTTT
J: TRBJ2-1; V: TRBV29-1; length: 13; D: .; size: many; CDR3: CSATDREYNEQFF; DNA: TGCAGCGCAACGGACAGAGAATACAATGAGCAGTTCTTC
J: TRBJ2-1; V: TRBV18; length: 15; D: TRBD2; size: many; CDR3: CASSPPSGRDNEQFF; DNA: TGTGCCAGCTCACCACCTAGCGGGAGGGACAATGAGCAGTTCTTC
J: TRBJ1-2; V: TRBV2; length: 11; D: .; size: many; CDR3: CASSEEYGYTF; DNA: TGTGCCAGCAGTGAGGAGTATGGCTACACCTTC
J: TRBJ2-5; V: TRBV12-3/TRBV12-4; length: 14; D: .; size: many; CDR3: CASSWYGVKGTQYF; DNA: TGTGCCAGCAGTTGGTATGGGGTTAAAGGGACCCAGTACTTC
J: TRBJ1-4; V: TRBV29-1; length: 12; D: .; size: .; CDR3: CSVIGGNEKLFF; DNA: TGCAGCGTAATCGGGGGTAATGAAAAACTGTTTTTT
J: TRBJ1-1; V: TRBV3-1; length: 12; D: .; size: few; CDR3: CASSHFNTEAFF; DNA: TGTGCCAGCAGCCACTTTAACACTGAAGCTTTCTTT
J: TRBJ2-1; V: TRBV6-1; length: 13; D: TRBD1; size: many; CDR3: CAIQGESYNEQFF; DNA: TGTGCCATTCAGGGGGAATCCTACAATGAGCAGTTCTTC
J: TRBJ1-6; V: TRBV27; length: 15; D: .; size: many; CDR3: CASSPGQNQNSPLHF; DNA: TGTGCCAGCAGCCCTGGACAGAACCAAAATTCACCCCTCCACTTT
J: TRBJ2-3; V: TRBV7-9; length: 14; D: TRBD2; size: many; CDR3: CASSWEGGTDTQYF; DNA: TGTGCCAGCAGCTGGGAGGGCGGGACAGATACGCAGTATTTT
J: TRBJ1-1; V: TRBV6-1; length: 14; D: .; size: .; CDR3: CASSEEGLSTEAFF; DNA: TGTGCCAGCAGTGAAGAGGGGCTCAGCACTGAAGCTTTCTTT
J: TRBJ2-4; V: TRBV6-1; length: 15; D: .; size: few; CDR3: CASSNNIPGQNIQYF; DNA: TGTGCCAGCAGTAATAACATCCCGGGTCAAAACATTCAGTACTTC
J: TRBJ2-1; V: TRBV20-1; length: 15; D: TRBD2; size: many; CDR3: CSARTSSGRWNEQFF; DNA: TGCAGTGCTAGGACTAGCTCTGGACGGTGGAATGAGCAGTTCTTC
J: TRBJ1-5; V: TRBV28; length: 12; D: .; size: many; CDR3: CASKTTDGGSHF; DNA: TGTGCCAGCAAGACGACAGACGGGGGTTCTCATTTT
J: TRBJ2-7; V: TRBV30; length: 11; D: .; size: many; CDR3: CAWSRTHEQYF; DNA: TGTGCCTGGAGCCGTACCCACGAGCAGTACTTC
J: TRBJ1-1; V: TRBV7-6; length: 15; D: TRBD1; size: many; CDR3: CASSFGTGPNTEAFF; DNA: TGTGCCAGCAGCTTCGGGACAGGACCGAACACTGAAGCTTTCTTT
J: TRBJ2-7; V: TRBV7-9; length: 16; D: .; size: .; CDR3: CASSLGGVGENYEQYF; DNA: TGTGCCAGCAGCTTAGGCGGGGTCGGAGAAAACTACGAGCAGTACTTC
J: TRBJ2-5; V: TRBV5-1; length: 15; D: TRBD1; size: few; CDR3: CASSLGQGASETQYF; DNA: TGCGCCAGCAGCTTGGGACAGGGGGCATCGGAGACCCAGTACTTC
J: TRBJ1-4; V: TRBV28; length: 15; D: .; size: many; CDR3: CASSLLPGVDEKLFF; DNA: TGTGCCAGCAGTTTACTCCCAGGAGTGGATGAAAAACTGTTTTTT
J: TRBJ2-2; V: TRBV6-1; length: 15; D: .; size: .; CDR3: CAGTKLGSNTGELFF; DNA: TGTGCCGGAACCAAGCTGGGTTCGAACACCGGGGAGCTGTTTTTT
J: TRBJ2-3; V: TRBV3-1; length: 16; D: TRBD2; size: few; CDR3: CASSHRLAVQADTQYF; DNA: TGTGCCAGCAGCCACAGACTAGCGGTACAAGCAGATACGCAGTATTTT
J: TRBJ1-4; V: TRBV7-2; length: 15; D: .; size: many; CDR3: CASSLAYGGDEKLFF; DNA: TGTGCCAGCAGCTTAGCATACGGGGGGGATGAAAAACTGTTTTTT
J: TRBJ2-6; V: TRBV9; length: 13; D: .; size: .; CDR3: CASGRSGANVLTF; DNA: TGTGCCAGTGGACGCTCTGGGGCCAACGTCCTGACTTTC
J: TRBJ1-5; V: TRBV3-1; length: 16; D: .; size: .; CDR3: CASSQMGTALAQPQHF; DNA: TGTGCCAGCAGCCAGATGGGAACGGCCCTGGCGCAGCCCCAGCATTTT
J: TRBJ2-7; V: TRBV30; length: 18; D: .; size: .; CDR3: CAWSSQEAGRGRNYEQYF; DNA: TGTGCCTGGAGTTCACAAGAGGCGGGTAGAGGGCGAAACTACGAGCAGTACTTC
J: TRBJ1-2; V: TRBV19; length: 15; D: .; size: many; CDR3: CASSIDRGANYGYTF; DNA: TGTGCCAGTAGTATAGATCGGGGCGCGAACTATGGCTACACCTTC
J: TRBJ2-1; V: TRBV5-1; length: 14; D: TRBD1; size: few; CDR3: CASTTGDSYNEQFF; DNA: TGCGCCAGTACCACAGGGGATTCCTACAATGAGCAGTTCTTC
J: TRBJ1-1; V: TRBV7-2; length: 14; D: .; size: many; CDR3: CASSLVSWNTEAFF; DNA: TGTGCCAGCAGCTTAGTTTCGTGGAACACTGAAGCTTTCTTT
J: TRBJ2-3; V: TRBV24-1; length: 15; D: .; size: few; CDR3: CATSDSGPSTDTQYF; DNA: TGTGCCACCAGTGATTCAGGCCCCAGCACAGATACGCAGTATTTT
J: TRBJ2-1; V: TRBV14; length: 15; D: TRBD2; size: few; CDR3: CASSHQAGGQYEQFF; DNA: TGTGCCAGCAGCCACCAAGCGGGAGGGCAATATGAGCAGTTCTTC